This TCR beta chain was sequenced for a study of T-cell reconstitution after alpha-beta-depleted transplantation in children. It was with unique molecular identifiers that the TCRbeta library was prepared. TCRdb reprocessed the PCR reads with MiXCR, giving one entry per CDR3 protein. The sample yields 500,000 to 600,000 distinct CDR3 sequences, 15% to 20% seen once. The V end lost 5 bases, the J end lost 3 bases, and 14 bases lay between the germline ends. The CDR3 is 14 residues long. Germline CDR1 reads SGDLS; CDR2 reads YYNGEE. The sample consisted of PBMCs from the stem cell graft donor, taken from the stem cell graft. The sequence was collected from a human donor who donated a stem cell graft to a child with acute lymphoblastic leukemia. The chain joins TRBV9 to TRBJ1-1; D unclear. The CDR3 DNA sequence: TGTGCCAGCAGTGCTGACTGGGCCGACACTGAAGCTTTCTTT. It encodes CASSADWADTEAFF.